This TCR beta chain was found in a study of long-term antiretroviral therapy in people with HIV. The run of the v3.0 immunoSEQ assay was at survey level. Produced via immunoSEQ multiplex PCR; TCRdb's table is partial and in-frame only. The top ten hold roughly 6% of the sample, which has fewer than 40,000 clones, less than 85% seen once. This clone was detected only once. Its antigen is as yet unknown. Trimming removed 3 bases from V and 11 bases from J, with 10 bases in between. Germline CDR1 reads MDHEN; CDR2 reads SYDVKM. There are 11 residues in the CDR3. Study-wide results and limits: Once patients were on ART, diversity went higher but still fell short of transplant donor controls.

This TCR came from a man aged 30 to 45 with HIV. The chain joins TRBV28 to TRBJ1-1; D not certain. Sequences were derived from unsorted PBMCs, sampled 3.4 years after starting antiretroviral therapy. The CDR3 DNA sequence: TGTGCCAGCAGTTTCGGCGAGTTGGCTTTCTTT. Its protein product is CASSFGELAFF.